This TCR beta chain was retrieved from a study of blood T cell repertoires in COVID-19. About the research overall: Acute and convalescent COVID-19 samples came from the United States, Italy and Spain. T cells, B-cell-depleted T cells, or PBMCs supplied cDNA or gDNA.

Germline V gene data show CDR1 as SGHRS and CDR2 as YFSETQ. V was shortened by 0 bases and J by 8 bases, with 8 bases between the two germline ends. The CDR3 spans 12 residues. In the original workflow: Estimation of nucleated cell counts relied on the amplification of reference gene primers. The protocol was immunoSEQ multiplex PCR, while the TCRdb copy is restricted to in-frame clones and leaves out a portion. Clone size and the V and J calls come from that table; the DNA yielded D and trimming. The sample lists tens of thousands of clones; over 70% were seen once. Source material: peripheral blood. This chain connects TRBV5-1 to TRBJ1-2; possible D gene TRBD1, 6 bases. This TCR derives from a man in his 70s who had recovered from COVID-19. Written as DNA, the CDR3 is TGCGCCAGCAGCTTGGACAGGGACGGCTACACCTTC. Protein sequence: CASSLDRDGYTF.